This T cell receptor (beta chain) was identified during a study of glioma-infiltrating T cells. Study-wide findings and caveats: Non-neoplastic patients had below-expected tissue-blood divergence, while all gliomas exceeded expectation. CDR3 overlap between tissue and blood was very small.

TCR alpha and beta CDR3 regions were amplified from RNA using iRepertoire nested multiplex PCR. For one-step reverse transcription and amplification, about 85-400 ng of tissue mRNA or PBMC total RNA was used. MiXCR, run by TCRdb on the multiplex PCR reads, gives a single entry per CDR3 protein. The table includes roughly 100,000 distinct CDR3 sequences, under 30% detected once. As concerns this clonotype: The antigen remains unidentified. This could be a read error, since a much larger clone is one nucleotide away.

The material sequenced was glioma tissue, nonneoplastic brain tissue, or PBMCs (not recorded which). The source of this sequence is a human donor with low-grade glioma or glioblastoma, undergoing nonglioma brain surgery, or in good health (not recorded which).

DNA of the CDR3: TGTACCAGCAAGGCGGGGGCCTCCTACAATGAGCAGTTCTTC. Protein: CTSKAGASYNEQFF. The rearrangement uses TRBV11-3 and TRBJ2-1, with D maybe TRBD2 (7 bases). The V gene's germline CDR1 is SGHNT and CDR2 YENEEA. The CDR3 runs to 14 residues.